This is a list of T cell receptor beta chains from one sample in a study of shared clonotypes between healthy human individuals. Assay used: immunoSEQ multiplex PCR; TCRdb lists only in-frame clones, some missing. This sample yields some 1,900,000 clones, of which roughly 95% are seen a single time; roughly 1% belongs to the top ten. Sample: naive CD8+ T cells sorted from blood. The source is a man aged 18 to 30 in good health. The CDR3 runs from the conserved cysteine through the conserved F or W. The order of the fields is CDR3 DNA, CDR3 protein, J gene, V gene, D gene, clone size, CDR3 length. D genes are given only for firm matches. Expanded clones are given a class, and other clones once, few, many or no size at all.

cdr3_nt: TGTGCCAGTAGTACCTACAGGGGCTACGAGCAGTACTTC
cdr3_aa: CASSTYRGYEQYF
j_call: TRBJ2-7
v_call: TRBV19
d_call: TRBD1
clone_size: once
cdr3_length: 13

cdr3_nt: TGTGCCAGCAGCTTAGAGGCCCGGACTTCAGCTTTCTTT
cdr3_aa: CASSLEARTSAFF
j_call: TRBJ1-1
v_call: TRBV7-6
d_call: -
clone_size: -
cdr3_length: 13

cdr3_nt: TGTGCCAGCAGCTGGGAACAGTACACGGCTACAGATACGCAGTATTTT
cdr3_aa: CASSWEQYTATDTQYF
j_call: TRBJ2-3
v_call: TRBV5-6
d_call: -
clone_size: -
cdr3_length: 16

cdr3_nt: TGTGCCAGCAGTTTAAACAGGGCGGCAACTAATGAAAAACTGTTTTTT
cdr3_aa: CASSLNRAATNEKLFF
j_call: TRBJ1-4
v_call: TRBV27
d_call: -
clone_size: -
cdr3_length: 16

cdr3_nt: TGTGCCAGCAGCGAATCTCTAGCGGCCCTCACAGATACGCAGTATTTT
cdr3_aa: CASSESLAALTDTQYF
j_call: TRBJ2-3
v_call: TRBV6-1
d_call: TRBD2
clone_size: -
cdr3_length: 16

cdr3_nt: TGTGCCAGTAGTCCGGGTGGGGATTGGCGGGAGAAGGGCCACGAGCAGTACTTC
cdr3_aa: CASSPGGDWREKGHEQYF
j_call: TRBJ2-7
v_call: TRBV19
d_call: TRBD2
clone_size: -
cdr3_length: 18

cdr3_nt: TGTGCCAGCAGCAACCGGGACAGGGGGACCTACGAGCAGTACTTC
cdr3_aa: CASSNRDRGTYEQYF
j_call: TRBJ2-7
v_call: TRBV7-8
d_call: TRBD1
clone_size: -
cdr3_length: 15

cdr3_nt: TGTGCCAGCAGCACACACAGGGCGCGGTTCTTC
cdr3_aa: CASSTHRARFF
j_call: TRBJ2-1
v_call: TRBV7-9
d_call: -
clone_size: once
cdr3_length: 11

cdr3_nt: TGCGCCAGCAGCTTGATGGGGCAGGGGGCCTCAGATACGCAGTATTTT
cdr3_aa: CASSLMGQGASDTQYF
j_call: TRBJ2-3
v_call: TRBV5-1
d_call: TRBD1
clone_size: -
cdr3_length: 16

cdr3_nt: TGTGCCACCAGACTAGCGGGAGGGCCTCGCTACGAGCAGTACTTC
cdr3_aa: CATRLAGGPRYEQYF
j_call: TRBJ2-7
v_call: TRBV19
d_call: TRBD2
clone_size: -
cdr3_length: 15

cdr3_nt: TGCGCCAGCAGCCAGCTGCGATTGGCGGGGGAACAAGAGACCCAGTACTTC
cdr3_aa: CASSQLRLAGEQETQYF
j_call: TRBJ2-5
v_call: TRBV4-1
d_call: TRBD2
clone_size: -
cdr3_length: 17

cdr3_nt: TGTGCCAGCAGTTTCTCACAGGGCTACGAGCAGTACTTC
cdr3_aa: CASSFSQGYEQYF
j_call: TRBJ2-7
v_call: TRBV27
d_call: -
clone_size: once
cdr3_length: 13

cdr3_nt: TGTGCCAGCAGTTACATAGGCACAGATACGCAGTATTTT
cdr3_aa: CASSYIGTDTQYF
j_call: TRBJ2-3
v_call: TRBV6-5
d_call: -
clone_size: -
cdr3_length: 13

cdr3_nt: TGTGCCAGCAGTTTACAGGGGAGCAATCAGCCCCAGCATTTT
cdr3_aa: CASSLQGSNQPQHF
j_call: TRBJ1-5
v_call: TRBV13
d_call: TRBD1
clone_size: -
cdr3_length: 14

cdr3_nt: TGTGCCAGCAGCCCCCGGGGAGGGACAGGAGCCTACGAGCAGTACTTC
cdr3_aa: CASSPRGGTGAYEQYF
j_call: TRBJ2-7
v_call: TRBV7-6
d_call: -
clone_size: -
cdr3_length: 16

cdr3_nt: TGTGCCAGCAGTTTAGCAGCGGGGGAGCTGTTTTTT
cdr3_aa: CASSLAAGELFF
j_call: TRBJ2-2
v_call: TRBV27
d_call: -
clone_size: -
cdr3_length: 12

cdr3_nt: TGTGCCAGCAGTTGGGACAGCCGAAGGACTGAAGCTTTCTTT
cdr3_aa: CASSWDSRRTEAFF
j_call: TRBJ1-1
v_call: TRBV6-5
d_call: TRBD1
clone_size: -
cdr3_length: 14

cdr3_nt: TGTGCCAGCAGCCTACCCTACTCAGTCTCTGGAAACACCATATATTTT
cdr3_aa: CASSLPYSVSGNTIYF
j_call: TRBJ1-3
v_call: TRBV11-3
d_call: -
clone_size: -
cdr3_length: 16

cdr3_nt: TGTGCCAGCAGCGTAGGTTCCGGGGTGAACGGGGAGCTGTTTTTT
cdr3_aa: CASSVGSGVNGELFF
j_call: TRBJ2-2
v_call: TRBV9
d_call: -
clone_size: -
cdr3_length: 15

cdr3_nt: TGTGCCAGCAGTTTCTTCGGGGCCCCCTATAATTCACCCCTCCACTTT
cdr3_aa: CASSFFGAPYNSPLHF
j_call: TRBJ1-6
v_call: TRBV27
d_call: -
clone_size: -
cdr3_length: 16